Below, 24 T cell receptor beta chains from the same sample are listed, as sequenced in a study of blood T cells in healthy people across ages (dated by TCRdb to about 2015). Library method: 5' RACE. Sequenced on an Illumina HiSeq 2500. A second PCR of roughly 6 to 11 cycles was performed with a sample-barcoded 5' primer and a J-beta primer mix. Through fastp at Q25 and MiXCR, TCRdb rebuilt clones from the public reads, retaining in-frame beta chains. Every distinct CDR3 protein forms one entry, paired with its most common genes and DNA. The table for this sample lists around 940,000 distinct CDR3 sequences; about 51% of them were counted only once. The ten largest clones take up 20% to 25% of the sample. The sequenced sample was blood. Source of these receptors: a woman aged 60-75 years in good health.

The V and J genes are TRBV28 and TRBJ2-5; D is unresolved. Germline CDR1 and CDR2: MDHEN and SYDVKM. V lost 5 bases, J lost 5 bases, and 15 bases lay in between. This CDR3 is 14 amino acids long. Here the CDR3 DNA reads TGTGCCAGCAGTCGCCCCGTCCTACGGGAGACCCAGTACTTC. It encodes CASSRPVLRETQYF.

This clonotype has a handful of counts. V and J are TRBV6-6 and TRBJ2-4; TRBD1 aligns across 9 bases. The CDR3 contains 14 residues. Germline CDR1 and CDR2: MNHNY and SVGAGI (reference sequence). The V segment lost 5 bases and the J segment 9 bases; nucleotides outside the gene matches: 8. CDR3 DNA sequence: TGTGCCAGCAGTCAGGGACAGGGTCTCACCATTCAGTACTTC. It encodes CASSQGQGLTIQYF.

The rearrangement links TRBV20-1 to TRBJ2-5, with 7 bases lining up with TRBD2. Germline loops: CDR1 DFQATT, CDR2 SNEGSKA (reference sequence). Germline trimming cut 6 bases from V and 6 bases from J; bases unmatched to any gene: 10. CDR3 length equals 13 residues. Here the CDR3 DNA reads TGCAGTGCCCCGTCCAGCGGGGAGAAGACCCAGTACTTC. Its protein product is CSAPSSGEKTQYF.

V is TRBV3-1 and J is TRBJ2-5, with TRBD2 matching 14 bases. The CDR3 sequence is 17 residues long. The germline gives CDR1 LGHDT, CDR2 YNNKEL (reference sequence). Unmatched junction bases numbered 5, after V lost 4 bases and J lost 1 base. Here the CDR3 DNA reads TGTGCCAGCAGCCTGAGGACTAGCGGGAGGTTCCAAGAGACCCAGTACTTC. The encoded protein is CASSLRTSGRFQETQYF.

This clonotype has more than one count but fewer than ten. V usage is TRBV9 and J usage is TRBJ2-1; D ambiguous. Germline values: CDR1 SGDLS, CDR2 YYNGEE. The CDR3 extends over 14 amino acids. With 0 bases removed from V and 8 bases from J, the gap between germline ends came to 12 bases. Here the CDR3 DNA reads TGTGCCAGCAGCGTAGAATCCCGGGTCCATGAGCAGTTCTTC. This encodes CASSVESRVHEQFF.

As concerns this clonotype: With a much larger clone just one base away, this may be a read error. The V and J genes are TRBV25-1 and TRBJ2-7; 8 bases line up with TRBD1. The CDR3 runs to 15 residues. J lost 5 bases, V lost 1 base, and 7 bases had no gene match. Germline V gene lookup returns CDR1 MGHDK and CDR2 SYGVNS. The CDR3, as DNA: TGTGCCAGCAGTGAATGGGACAGGTTGCCCGACGAGCAGTACTTC. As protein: CASSEWDRLPDEQYF.

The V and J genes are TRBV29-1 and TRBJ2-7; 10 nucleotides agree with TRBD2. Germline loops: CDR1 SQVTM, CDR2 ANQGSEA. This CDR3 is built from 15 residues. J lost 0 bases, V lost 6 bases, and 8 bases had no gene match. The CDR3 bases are TGCAGCGTCGACGGTTTAGCGGGAGGCTCCTACGAGCAGTACTTC. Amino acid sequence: CSVDGLAGGSYEQYF.

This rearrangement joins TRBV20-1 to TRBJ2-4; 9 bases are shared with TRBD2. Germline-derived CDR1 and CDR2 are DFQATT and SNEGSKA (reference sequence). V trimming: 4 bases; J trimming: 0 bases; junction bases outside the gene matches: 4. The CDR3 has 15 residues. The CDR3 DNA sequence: TGCAGTGCTATGGGCGGGGGGGGAGCCAAAAACATTCAGTACTTC. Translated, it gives CSAMGGGGAKNIQYF.

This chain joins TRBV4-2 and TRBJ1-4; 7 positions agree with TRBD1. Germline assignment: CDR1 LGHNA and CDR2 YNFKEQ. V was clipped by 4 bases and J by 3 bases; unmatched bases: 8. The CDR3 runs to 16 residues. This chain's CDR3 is CASSRTQGYANEKLFF. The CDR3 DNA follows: TGTGCCAGCAGCCGCACACAGGGGTATGCTAATGAAAAACTGTTTTTT.

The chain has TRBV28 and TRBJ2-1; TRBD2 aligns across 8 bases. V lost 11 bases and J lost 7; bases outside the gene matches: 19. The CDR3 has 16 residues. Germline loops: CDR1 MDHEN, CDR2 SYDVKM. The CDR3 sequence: CAAGGRAGDWWNEQFF. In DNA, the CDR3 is TGTGCCGCCGGGGGTAGAGCGGGAGATTGGTGGAATGAGCAGTTCTTC.

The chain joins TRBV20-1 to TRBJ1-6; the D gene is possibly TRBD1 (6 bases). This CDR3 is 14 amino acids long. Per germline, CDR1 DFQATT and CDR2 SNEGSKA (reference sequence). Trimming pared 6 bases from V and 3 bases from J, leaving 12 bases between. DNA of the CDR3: TGCAGTGCCTGGCAGGGGATCTATAATTCACCCCTCCACTTT. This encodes CSAWQGIYNSPLHF.

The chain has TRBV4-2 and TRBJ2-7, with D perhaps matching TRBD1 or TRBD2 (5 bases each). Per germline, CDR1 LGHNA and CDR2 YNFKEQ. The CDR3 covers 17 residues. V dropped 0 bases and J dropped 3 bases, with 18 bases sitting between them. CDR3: CASSQEYAGLGGYEQYF. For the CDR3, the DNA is TGTGCCAGCAGCCAAGAATATGCAGGTCTTGGGGGCTACGAGCAGTACTTC.

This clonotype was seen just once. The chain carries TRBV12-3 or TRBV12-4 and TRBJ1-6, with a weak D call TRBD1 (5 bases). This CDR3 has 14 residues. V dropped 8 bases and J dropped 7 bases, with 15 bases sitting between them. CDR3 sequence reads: CASGPGRSNSPLHF. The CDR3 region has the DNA TGTGCCAGCGGTCCGGGACGGAGCAATTCACCCCTCCACTTT.

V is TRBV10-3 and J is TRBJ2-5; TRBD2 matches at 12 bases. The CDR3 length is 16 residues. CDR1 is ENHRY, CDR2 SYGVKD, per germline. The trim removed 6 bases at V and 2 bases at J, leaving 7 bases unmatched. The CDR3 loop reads CAISRTSGTPQETQYF. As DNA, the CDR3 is TGTGCCATCAGCAGGACTAGCGGGACGCCGCAAGAGACCCAGTACTTC.

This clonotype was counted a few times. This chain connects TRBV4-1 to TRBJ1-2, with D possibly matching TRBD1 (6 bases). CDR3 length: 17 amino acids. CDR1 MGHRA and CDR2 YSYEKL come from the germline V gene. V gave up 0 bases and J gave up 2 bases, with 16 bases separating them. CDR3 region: CASSQDSHRTANYGYTF. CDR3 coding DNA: TGCGCCAGCAGCCAAGACTCCCATCGGACAGCCAACTATGGCTACACCTTC.

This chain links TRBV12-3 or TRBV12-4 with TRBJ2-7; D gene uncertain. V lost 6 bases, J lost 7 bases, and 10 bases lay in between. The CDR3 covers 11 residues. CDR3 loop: CASSLSWEQYF. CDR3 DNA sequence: TGTGCCAGCAGCCTGTCGTGGGAGCAGTACTTC.

The CDR3 DNA reads as TGTGCCAGCAGCAAGGTGGGACTAAGGCAGTATGGGCAGTACTTC. Translation: CASSKVGLRQYGQYF. The rearrangement joins TRBV13 to TRBJ2-7; TRBD2 matches 7 bases. The germline V gene encodes CDR1 PRHDT and CDR2 FYEKMQ (reference sequence). Trimming at V came to 5 bases and at J to 9 bases, leaving 16 bases not matched to a gene. The CDR3 runs to 15 residues.

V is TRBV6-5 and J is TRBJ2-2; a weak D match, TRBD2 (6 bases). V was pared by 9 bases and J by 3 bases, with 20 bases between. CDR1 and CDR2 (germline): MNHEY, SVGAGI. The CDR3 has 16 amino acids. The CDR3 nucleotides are TGTGCCAGTCGGAGGGGCCGAAATTATTACACCGGGGAGCTGTTTTTT. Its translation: CASRRGRNYYTGELFF.

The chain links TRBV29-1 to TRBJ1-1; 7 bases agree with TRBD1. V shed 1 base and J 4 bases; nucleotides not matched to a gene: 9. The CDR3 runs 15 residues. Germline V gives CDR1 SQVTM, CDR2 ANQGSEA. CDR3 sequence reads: CSVEVMDRLGTEAFF. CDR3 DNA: TGCAGCGTTGAAGTTATGGACAGGCTCGGCACTGAAGCTTTCTTT.

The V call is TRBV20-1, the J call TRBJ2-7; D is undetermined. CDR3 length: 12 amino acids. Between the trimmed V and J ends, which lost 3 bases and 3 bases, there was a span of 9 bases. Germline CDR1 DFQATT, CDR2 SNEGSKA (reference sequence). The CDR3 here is CSAREIDYEQYF. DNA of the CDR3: TGCAGTGCTAGGGAGATCGACTACGAGCAGTACTTC.

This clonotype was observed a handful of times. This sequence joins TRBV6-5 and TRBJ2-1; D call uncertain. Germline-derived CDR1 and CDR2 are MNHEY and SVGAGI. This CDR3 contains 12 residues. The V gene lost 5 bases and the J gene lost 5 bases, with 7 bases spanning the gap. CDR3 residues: CASSGGHNEQFF. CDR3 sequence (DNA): TGTGCCAGCAGTGGCGGTCACAATGAGCAGTTCTTC.

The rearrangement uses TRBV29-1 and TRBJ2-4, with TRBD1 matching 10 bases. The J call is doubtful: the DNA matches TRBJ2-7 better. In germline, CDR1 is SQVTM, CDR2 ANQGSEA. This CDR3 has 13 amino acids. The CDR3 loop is CSVERGQGREQYF. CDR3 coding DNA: TGCAGCGTTGAAAGGGGACAGGGGCGCGAGCAGTACTTC.

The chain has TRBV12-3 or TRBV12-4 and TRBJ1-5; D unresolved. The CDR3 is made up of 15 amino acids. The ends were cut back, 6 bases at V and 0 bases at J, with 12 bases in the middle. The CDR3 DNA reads TGTGCCAGCAGGCACCGGGATGTTAGCAATCAGCCCCAGCATTTT. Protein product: CASRHRDVSNQPQHF.

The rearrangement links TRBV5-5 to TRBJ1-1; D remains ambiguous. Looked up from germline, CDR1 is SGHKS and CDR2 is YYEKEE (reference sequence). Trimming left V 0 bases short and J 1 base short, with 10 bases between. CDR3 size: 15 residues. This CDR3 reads CASSLGTNENTEAFF. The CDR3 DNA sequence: TGTGCCAGCAGCTTGGGGACCAATGAGAACACTGAAGCTTTCTTT.